A single T cell receptor beta chain is shown here with its context. This clonotype was picked up many times. Its specific antigen is unknown. No base qualities exist here, and no much larger clone lies one base off it. The sample is drawn from a study of blood T cells in healthy people across ages (dated by TCRdb to between 2015 and 2016). Some background on the complete study: In model experiments, roughly one uniquely barcoded TCR beta cDNA molecule per two T cells was captured by template switching. Using deep sequencing normalized with unique cDNA molecular identifiers, the study measured how TCR beta repertoire diversity changes with age. Donors were grouped into four age groups: young (average 16 years), middle-aged (39), aged (around 60) and long-lived (approximately 81). Donors of different ages were randomly distributed across sequencing lanes to avoid experimental bias. The study analyzed two additional independent replicas of 1 million unique cDNA reads from the same blood draw for two donors, one aged 18 to 29 and one aged 80 or older. General findings and caveats noted by the study authors: Observed TCR beta diversity correlated strongly with the percentage of naive T cells measured by flow cytometry. Observed TCR beta diversity per million T cells fell roughly linearly with age, and a significant reduction was already apparent by age around 39. Since profiling was done on bulk unsorted PBMCs, naive and antigen-experienced compartments could not be conclusively compared. Total diversity estimates from one million sequenced T cells were considered lower bounds and underestimates. Donor CMV infection status was unknown, potentially confounding age-related changes in expanded clonotypes. Compared with the aged group, the long-lived group had more naive CD4+ T cells, fewer expanded clones and increased TCR diversity, a pattern suggesting age selection.

The roughly 37 donors, aged about 6 to 100 years, were systemically healthy Caucasian individuals from Russia. Each donor gave 8.5 to 10 milliliters of peripheral blood, collected into EDTA-treated Vacutainer tubes. PBMCs were isolated by Ficoll-Paque density-gradient centrifugation, with at least 6 million obtained per sample. Total RNA, at least 5 micrograms per sample, was extracted from PBMCs with Trizol reagent. For every donor, an aliquot of PBMCs went through flow cytometry to measure the percentages of naive CD45RAhigh/CD27high T cells. The library was generated by 5' RACE. Sequenced on an Illumina HiSeq 2500. The second PCR ran for about 6 to 11 cycles and used a J-beta primer mix along with a sample-barcoded 5' primer. A template-switch 5' adaptor carrying 12 random nucleotides introduced a unique molecular identifier onto each TCR beta cDNA molecule. At least 3 million CDR3-containing paired-end reads were obtained from each sample. First-strand cDNA was synthesized from all RNA with the Mint cDNA synthesis kit, primed by a TRBC-specific oligonucleotide. All cDNA was treated with uracil-DNA glycosylase and then went through a first 18-cycle PCR with the universal primers M1SS and BC2_uni_R. On the authors' methods: Normalization of each sample was performed by random selection of 1 million high-quality reads, each carrying a distinct molecular identifier. Reads sharing molecular identifiers were discarded rather than binned into consensus sequences. MiTCR, run with a Q25 quality threshold and the strictest error-elimination algorithm, handled CDR3 identification, clonotype clustering and error correction. A nonparametric unseen species model with Euler transformation was used to estimate lower-bound total TCR beta diversity. The public reads were reanalyzed by TCRdb: fastp trimming at Q25, MiXCR alignment, in-frame beta chains only. Identical CDR3 protein sequences are pooled into one entry, listed with their most common genes and DNA. The authors' filters were not applied to this entry. The sample includes about 1 million distinct CDR3 sequences, with 35% to 55% observed a single time. Approximately 17% of the sample rests with the top ten.

The sequence came from a woman between 55 and 75 years old in good health. The sample was blood.

The nucleotide sequence reads TGTGCCAGCAGCTTAGGGGGTAGCGGGGCCCAAGGGGGCACAGATACGCAGTATTTT. Translated, it gives CASSLGGSGAQGGTDTQYF. The chain is assembled from TRBV7-8 and TRBJ2-3; the junction holds 8 bases that match TRBD2. Via the germline V gene, CDR1 is SGHVS and CDR2 FQNEAQ. V and J are trimmed by 1 base and 1 base, and the gene matches miss 13 bases of the junction. CDR3 length: 19 amino acids, cysteine to phenylalanine. Solely the CDR3 DNA is kept, with 57 bases framed from the first base.